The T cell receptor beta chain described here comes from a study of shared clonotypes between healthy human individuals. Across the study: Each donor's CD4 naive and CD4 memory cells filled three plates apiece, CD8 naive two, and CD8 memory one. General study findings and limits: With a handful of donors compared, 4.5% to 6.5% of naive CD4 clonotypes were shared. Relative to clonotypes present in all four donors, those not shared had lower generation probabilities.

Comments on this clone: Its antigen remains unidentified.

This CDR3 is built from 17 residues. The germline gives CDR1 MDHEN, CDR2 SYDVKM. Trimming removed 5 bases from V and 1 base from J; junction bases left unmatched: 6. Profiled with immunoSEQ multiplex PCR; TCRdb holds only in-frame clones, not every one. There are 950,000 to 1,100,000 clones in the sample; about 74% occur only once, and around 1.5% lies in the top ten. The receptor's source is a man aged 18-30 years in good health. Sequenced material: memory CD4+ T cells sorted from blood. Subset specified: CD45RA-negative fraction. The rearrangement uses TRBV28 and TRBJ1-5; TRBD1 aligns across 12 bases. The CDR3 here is CASSMRDRGLSNQPQHF. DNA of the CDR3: TGTGCCAGCAGTATGAGGGACAGGGGGCTAAGCAATCAGCCCCAGCATTTT.